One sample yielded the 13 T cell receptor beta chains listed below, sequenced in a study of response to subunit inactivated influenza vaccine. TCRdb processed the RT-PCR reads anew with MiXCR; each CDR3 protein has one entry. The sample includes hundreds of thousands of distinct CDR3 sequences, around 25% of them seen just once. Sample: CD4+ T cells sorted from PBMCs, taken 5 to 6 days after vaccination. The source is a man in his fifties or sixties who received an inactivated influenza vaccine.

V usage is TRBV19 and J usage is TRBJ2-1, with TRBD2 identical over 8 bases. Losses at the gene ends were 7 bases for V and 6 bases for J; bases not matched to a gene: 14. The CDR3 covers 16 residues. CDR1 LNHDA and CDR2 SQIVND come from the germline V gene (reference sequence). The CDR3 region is CASTPTGLGRLNEQFF. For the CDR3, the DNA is TGTGCCAGTACCCCGACGGGACTAGGTAGACTCAATGAGCAGTTCTTC.

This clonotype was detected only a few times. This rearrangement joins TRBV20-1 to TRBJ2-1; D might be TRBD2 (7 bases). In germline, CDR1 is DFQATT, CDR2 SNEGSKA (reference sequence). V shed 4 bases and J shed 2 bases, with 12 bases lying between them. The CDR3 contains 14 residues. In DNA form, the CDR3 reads TGCAGTGCTAAGGGAGGGGGGCCCTACAATGAGCAGTTCTTC. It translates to CSAKGGGPYNEQFF.

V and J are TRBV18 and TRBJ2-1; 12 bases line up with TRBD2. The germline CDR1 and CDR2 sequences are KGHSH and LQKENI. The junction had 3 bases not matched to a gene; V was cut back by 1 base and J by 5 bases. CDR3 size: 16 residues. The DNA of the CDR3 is TGTGCCAGCTCACCACTCCCTAGCGGGAGGGACAATGAGCAGTTCTTC. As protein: CASSPLPSGRDNEQFF.

The CDR3 loop reads CASSVAPGVVHEQYF. Here the CDR3 DNA reads TGTGCCAGCAGCGTAGCGCCAGGGGTTGTCCACGAGCAGTACTTC. The chain is built from TRBV9 and TRBJ2-7, with D perhaps matching TRBD1 (6 bases). The V gene lost 0 bases and the J gene lost 5 bases, with 15 bases spanning the gap. CDR1 is SGDLS, CDR2 YYNGEE, per germline. The CDR3 consists of 15 residues.

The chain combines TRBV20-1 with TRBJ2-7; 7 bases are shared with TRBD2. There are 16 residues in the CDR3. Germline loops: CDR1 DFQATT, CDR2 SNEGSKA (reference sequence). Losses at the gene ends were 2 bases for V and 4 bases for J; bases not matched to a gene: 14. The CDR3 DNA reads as TGCAGTGCTAGAAGGGGCGGGGGAGGTTTACAGTACGAGCAGTACTTC. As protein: CSARRGGGGLQYEQYF.

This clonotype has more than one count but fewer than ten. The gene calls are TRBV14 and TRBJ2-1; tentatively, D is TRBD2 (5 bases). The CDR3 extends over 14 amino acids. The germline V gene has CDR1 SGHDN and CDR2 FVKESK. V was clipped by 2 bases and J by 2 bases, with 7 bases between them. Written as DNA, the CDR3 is TGTGCCAGCAGCCAACTGACTACCTACAATGAGCAGTTCTTC. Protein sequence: CASSQLTTYNEQFF.

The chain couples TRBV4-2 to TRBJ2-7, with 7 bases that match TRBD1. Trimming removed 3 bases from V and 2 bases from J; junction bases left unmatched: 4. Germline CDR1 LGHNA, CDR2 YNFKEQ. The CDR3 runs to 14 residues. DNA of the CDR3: TGTGCCAGCAGCCAGGGGGACAGAACCTACGAGCAGTACTTC. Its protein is CASSQGDRTYEQYF.

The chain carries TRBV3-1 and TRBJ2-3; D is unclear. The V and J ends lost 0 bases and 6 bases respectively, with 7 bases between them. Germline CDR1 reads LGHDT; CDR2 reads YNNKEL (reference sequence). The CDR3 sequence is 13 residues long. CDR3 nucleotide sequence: TGTGCCAGCAGCCAAGACCAAGGGGATACGCAGTATTTT. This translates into CASSQDQGDTQYF.

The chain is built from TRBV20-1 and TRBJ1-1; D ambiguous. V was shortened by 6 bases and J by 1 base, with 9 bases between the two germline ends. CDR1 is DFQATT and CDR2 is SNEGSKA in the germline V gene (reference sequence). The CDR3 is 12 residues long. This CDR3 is CSATQGNTEAFF. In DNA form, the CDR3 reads TGCAGTGCAACCCAAGGGAACACTGAAGCTTTCTTT.

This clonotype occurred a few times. The CDR3: CASSSAGNVAGGYNEQFF. Here the CDR3 DNA reads TGTGCCAGCAGCTCCGCCGGGAACGTAGCGGGAGGGTACAATGAGCAGTTCTTC. This chain joins TRBV11-1 and TRBJ2-1; TRBD2 aligns across 11 bases. This CDR3 contains 18 residues. Germline values: CDR1 SGHAT, CDR2 FQDESV (reference sequence). J gave up 4 bases and V 4 bases, and 12 bases lay outside the gene matches.

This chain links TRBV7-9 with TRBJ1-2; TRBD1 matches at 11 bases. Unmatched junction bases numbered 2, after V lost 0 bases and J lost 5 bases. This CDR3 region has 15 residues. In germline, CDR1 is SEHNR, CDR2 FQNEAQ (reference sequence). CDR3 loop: CASSLAWDRGYGYTF. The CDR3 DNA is TGTGCCAGCAGCTTAGCATGGGACAGGGGGTATGGCTACACCTTC.

CDR3 residues: CSAPTGSEQYF. In DNA, the CDR3 is TGCAGTGCTCCGACGGGGAGCGAGCAGTACTTC. The chain couples TRBV20-1 to TRBJ2-7; D is perhaps TRBD2 (5 bases). In germline, CDR1 is DFQATT, CDR2 SNEGSKA (reference sequence). The V end was cut by 5 bases, the J end by 6 bases, with 11 bases between. The CDR3 extends over 11 amino acids.

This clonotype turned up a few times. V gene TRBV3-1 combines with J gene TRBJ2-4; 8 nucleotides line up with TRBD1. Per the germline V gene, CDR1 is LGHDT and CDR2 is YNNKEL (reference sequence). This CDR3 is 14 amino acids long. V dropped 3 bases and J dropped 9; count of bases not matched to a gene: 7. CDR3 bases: TGTGCCAGCAGCCAGGGACAGGTCGAAAGCATTCAGTACTTC. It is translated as CASSQGQVESIQYF.